These T cell receptor beta chains were read from a single sample in a study of memory CD4+ T cells and cytomegalovirus serostatus. Assay used: immunoSEQ multiplex PCR; TCRdb lists only in-frame clones, some missing. The table lists roughly 53,000 clones, around 78% of them singletons, with roughly 1.7% in the top ten. The material sequenced was memory CD4+ T cells from blood. The receptors originated from an adult in good health and CMV-seronegative. Each CDR3 is given with its conserved first and last residue. A D gene is named only where the DNA matches it firmly. Some rows mark clone size as missing; the rest say once, few, many or name a class of expanded clone.

j_gene | v_gene | abundance | d_gene | CDR3aa | CDR3nt
TRBJ1-1 | TRBV28 | NA | NA | CASRVRGRRWNTEAFF | TGTGCCTCGAGGGTAAGGGGTAGAAGGTGGAACACTGAAGCTTTCTTT
TRBJ1-1 | TRBV20-1 | NA | NA | CSAKEDTEAFF | TGCAGTGCTAAAGAGGACACTGAAGCTTTCTTT
TRBJ2-7 | TRBV28 | NA | NA | CASSLYNRPYEQYF | TGTGCCAGCAGTTTATACAACAGGCCGTACGAGCAGTACTTC
TRBJ2-1 | TRBV6-6 | once | TRBD2 | CASSYSSGGANEQFF | TGTGCCAGCAGTTACTCTAGCGGGGGGGCCAATGAGCAGTTCTTC
TRBJ2-3 | TRBV16 | NA | NA | CASSQLDSDTQYF | TGTGCCAGCAGCCAATTGGACTCAGATACGCAGTATTTT
TRBJ2-5 | TRBV7-9 | NA | NA | CASSSLPVETQYF | TGTGCCAGCAGCTCTCTCCCAGTAGAGACCCAGTACTTC
TRBJ1-2 | TRBV28 | NA | NA | CASSTLYGYTF | TGTGCCAGCAGTACGCTCTATGGCTACACCTTC
TRBJ2-1 | TRBV29-1 | NA | TRBD2 | CSVGGGTRGYEQFF | TGCAGCGTTGGGGGGGGTACTAGAGGATATGAGCAGTTCTTC
TRBJ2-3 | TRBV11-2 | NA | TRBD2 | CASSYRLAATNTDTQYF | TGTGCCAGCAGCTATCGACTAGCCGCAACGAACACAGATACGCAGTATTTT
TRBJ2-7 | TRBV29-1 | few | NA | CSVEWRYEQYF | TGCAGCGTTGAATGGCGTTACGAGCAGTACTTC
TRBJ1-3 | TRBV9 | NA | TRBD1 | CASSVGPTGTSGNTIYF | TGTGCCAGCAGCGTAGGTCCGACAGGGACCTCTGGAAACACCATATATTTT
TRBJ1-1 | TRBV5-4 | NA | NA | CASSLGDRWTEAFF | TGTGCCAGCAGCTTGGGGGACCGGTGGACTGAAGCTTTCTTT
TRBJ1-1 | TRBV5-1 | NA | NA | CASSLANGAGTEAFF | TGCGCCAGCAGCTTGGCGAACGGGGCGGGTACTGAAGCTTTCTTT
TRBJ2-7 | TRBV6-6 | NA | NA | CASSYSGARGDYEQYF | TGTGCCAGCAGTTACTCAGGGGCCAGGGGCGACTACGAGCAGTACTTC
TRBJ2-7 | TRBV4-3 | few | NA | CASSQGAGMGTYEQYF | TGCGCCAGCAGCCAAGGGGCGGGGATGGGTACGTACGAGCAGTACTTC
TRBJ2-7 | TRBV5-1 | NA | NA | CASSLGSSYEQYF | TGCGCCAGCAGCTTGGGGAGTTCCTACGAGCAGTACTTC
TRBJ1-3 | TRBV30 | NA | NA | CAWSVWGLSTGNTIYF | TGTGCCTGGAGTGTTTGGGGTCTCAGCACTGGAAACACCATATATTTT
TRBJ1-5 | TRBV6-6 | NA | NA | CASSRGGSNQPQHF | TGTGCCAGCAGTAGGGGAGGAAGCAATCAGCCCCAGCATTTT
TRBJ2-1 | TRBV27 | once | NA | CASSFFLEGRNEQFF | TGTGCCAGCAGTTTCTTCCTAGAGGGGCGTAATGAGCAGTTCTTC
TRBJ1-4 | TRBV7-9 | NA | NA | CASSPPWGGGEKLFF | TGTGCCAGCAGCCCGCCGTGGGGGGGCGGTGAAAAACTGTTTTTT
TRBJ2-2 | TRBV19 | NA | NA | CASSIRQEAGELFF | TGTGCCAGTAGTATCCGGCAGGAGGCCGGGGAGCTGTTTTTT
TRBJ2-7 | TRBV19 | NA | NA | CASTRASGHYEQYF | TGTGCCAGTACTCGAGCTTCAGGTCATTACGAGCAGTACTTC
TRBJ1-5 | TRBV5-5 | NA | TRBD1 | CASSSQYRDRVVSQPQHF | TGTGCCAGCAGCTCCCAGTACCGGGACAGGGTAGTGAGTCAGCCCCAGCATTTT
TRBJ1-1 | TRBV2 | NA | NA | CASTRGNIQGTEAFF | TGTGCCAGCACACGGGGGAATATACAAGGCACTGAAGCTTTCTTT
TRBJ1-6 | TRBV30 | NA | TRBD1 | CAWRGTGSSYNSPLHF | TGTGCCTGGAGGGGGACAGGGAGCTCCTATAATTCACCCCTCCACTTT
TRBJ2-3 | TRBV7-6 | NA | TRBD1 | CASSLGQGADTQYF | TGTGCCAGCAGCTTAGGACAGGGCGCCGATACGCAGTATTTT
TRBJ1-2 | TRBV6-1 | NA | TRBD1 | CASNPGTGTGGYTF | TGTGCCAGCAACCCTGGGACAGGGACGGGTGGCTACACCTTC
TRBJ2-5 | TRBV5-1 | NA | TRBD2 | CASSLVRAARQIAGVSGVGETQYF | TGCGCCAGCAGCTTGGTACGGGCCGCAAGGCAAATAGCGGGAGTTTCAGGGGTAGGAGAGACCCAGTACTTC
TRBJ2-5 | TRBV19 | NA | NA | CATQSELTHGETQYF | TGTGCCACCCAGAGCGAACTCACTCATGGGGAGACCCAGTACTTC
TRBJ2-1 | TRBV7-3 | few | NA | CASSKTVQTYNEQFF | TGTGCCAGCAGTAAGACAGTCCAGACCTACAATGAGCAGTTCTTC
TRBJ2-7 | TRBV7-2 | few | NA | CASSLAPAAHEQYF | TGTGCCAGCAGCTTAGCTCCAGCCGCCCACGAGCAGTACTTC
TRBJ2-1 | TRBV6-1 | NA | NA | CASSAGTSYNEQFF | TGTGCCAGCAGTGCGGGGACCTCCTACAATGAGCAGTTCTTC
TRBJ1-6 | TRBV7-9 | NA | NA | CASSSLTGSPLHF | TGTGCCAGCAGCTCATTAACGGGATCACCCCTCCACTTT
TRBJ1-1 | TRBV18 | NA | NA | CASSQGPNTEAFF | TGTGCCAGCTCACAGGGGCCGAACACTGAAGCTTTCTTT